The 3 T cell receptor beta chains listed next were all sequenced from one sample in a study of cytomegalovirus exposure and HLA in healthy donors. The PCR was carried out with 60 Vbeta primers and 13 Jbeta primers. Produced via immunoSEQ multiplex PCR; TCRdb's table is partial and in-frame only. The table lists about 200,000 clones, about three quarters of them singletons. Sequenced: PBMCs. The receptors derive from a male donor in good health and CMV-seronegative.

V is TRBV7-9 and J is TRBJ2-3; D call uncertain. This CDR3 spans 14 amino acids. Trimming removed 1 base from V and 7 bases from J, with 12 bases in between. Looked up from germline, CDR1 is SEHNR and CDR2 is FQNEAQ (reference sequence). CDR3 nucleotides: TGTGCCAGCAGCTTAGAAAACGCCGCGAATACGCAGTATTTT. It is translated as CASSLENAANTQYF.

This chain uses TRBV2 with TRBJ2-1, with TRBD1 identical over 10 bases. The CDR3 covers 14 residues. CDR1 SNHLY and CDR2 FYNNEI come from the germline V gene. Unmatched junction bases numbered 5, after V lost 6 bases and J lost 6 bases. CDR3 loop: CASRRDRGVNEQFF. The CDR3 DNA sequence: TGTGCCAGCAGAAGGGACAGGGGTGTCAATGAGCAGTTCTTC.

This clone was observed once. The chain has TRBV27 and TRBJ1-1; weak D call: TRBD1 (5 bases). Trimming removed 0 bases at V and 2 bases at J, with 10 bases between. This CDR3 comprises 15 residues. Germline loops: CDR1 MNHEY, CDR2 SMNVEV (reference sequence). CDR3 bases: TGTGCCAGCAGTTTATCACGGAGGGGTAACACTGAAGCTTTCTTT. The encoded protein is CASSLSRRGNTEAFF.